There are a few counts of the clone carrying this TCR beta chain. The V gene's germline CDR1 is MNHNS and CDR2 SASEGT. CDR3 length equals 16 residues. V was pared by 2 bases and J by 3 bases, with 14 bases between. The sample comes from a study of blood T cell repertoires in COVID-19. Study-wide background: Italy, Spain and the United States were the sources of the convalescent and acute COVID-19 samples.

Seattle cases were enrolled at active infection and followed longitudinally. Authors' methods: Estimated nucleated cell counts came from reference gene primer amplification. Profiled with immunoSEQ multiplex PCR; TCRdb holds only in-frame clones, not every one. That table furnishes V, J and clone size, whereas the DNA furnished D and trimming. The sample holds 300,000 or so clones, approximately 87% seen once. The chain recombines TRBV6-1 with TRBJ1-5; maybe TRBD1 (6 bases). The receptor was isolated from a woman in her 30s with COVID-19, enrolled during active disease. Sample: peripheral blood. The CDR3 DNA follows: TGTGCCAGCAGTGAAATAGGGGGGGAAATCAATCAGCCCCAGCATTTT. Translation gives CASSEIGGEINQPQHF.